These T cell receptor beta chains were read from a single sample in a study of T cell changes during pregnancy in multiple sclerosis. Here immunoSEQ multiplex PCR was the method, and the copy in TCRdb shows in-frame clones only, minus some. The repertoire holds tens of thousands of clones, with 91% as singletons. Sequencing was performed on CD4+ T cells from peripheral blood mononuclear cells, taken in the second trimester of pregnancy. The receptors shown here come from a female donor in good health, enrolled as a control in a pregnancy study. Both conserved end residues are trimmed from each CDR3.

j_call | v_call | cdr3_aa
TRBJ2-7 | TRBV5-4 | ASSLVGHIYEQY
TRBJ2-7 | TRBV19 | ASSPSLTGGSYEQY
TRBJ2-1 | TRBV5-4 | ASIAGTRGNEQF
- | TRBV4-3 | ASSQRTGKYEQY
TRBJ2-1 | TRBV11-2 | ASTPSGGGGSEQF
TRBJ1-5 | TRBV27 | ASSLIQGGRPQH
TRBJ2-1 | TRBV15 | ATSVLLSSYNEQF
TRBJ2-2 | TRBV4-3 | ASSVNTGELF
TRBJ2-5 | TRBV27 | ASKPTRSQETQY
TRBJ1-5 | TRBV5-6 | ASSSLSQGGQPQH
TRBJ1-3 | TRBV14 | ASSPSVRSSGNTIY
TRBJ2-7 | TRBV5-4 | ASRSQGVSYEQY
TRBJ2-1 | TRBV27 | ASILAGSNEQF
TRBJ2-3 | TRBV7-9 | ATGQGASTDTQY
TRBJ1-5 | TRBV27 | ASSFNRERPQH
TRBJ2-7 | TRBV27 | ASSRGGKARYEQY
TRBJ2-3 | TRBV7-2 | ASSLQVRTGGTDTQY
TRBJ2-3 | TRBV5-1 | ASSLGGTGSDTQY
TRBJ2-5 | TRBV18 | ASSPRAPETQY
TRBJ2-1 | TRBV6-5 | ASKRGGSYNEQF
TRBJ2-2 | TRBV4-3 | ASSQDFHGELF
TRBJ1-4 | TRBV27 | ASSSRGEYEKLF
TRBJ1-1 | TRBV28 | ASRPRQGRMNTEAF
TRBJ2-7 | TRBV4-1 | ASSPPGTGKNEQY
TRBJ2-1 | TRBV7-2 | ASSLVVSGSGSYNEQF
TRBJ1-4 | TRBV4-2 | ASSQGVGTGFEKLF
TRBJ1-5 | TRBV30 | AWSPGGRQPQH
TRBJ1-5 | TRBV7-6 | ASSLGEGQGYQPQH
TRBJ1-6 | TRBV28 | ASSWSGGSSPLH
TRBJ1-2 | TRBV7-2 | ASSLLGQALEGYT
TRBJ2-5 | TRBV13 | ASSSRGYQETQY
TRBJ1-5 | TRBV10-3 | ATDPGLQGNQPQH
TRBJ2-3 | TRBV18 | ASSPPFEGTDTQY
TRBJ2-1 | TRBV7-2 | ASSLDGTGGNEQF
TRBJ2-3 | TRBV7-2 | ASTGELAGDRTQY
TRBJ2-1 | TRBV20-1 | SASRRDEQF
TRBJ1-2 | TRBV5-6 | ASSLDQTGGYT
TRBJ2-3 | TRBV7-2 | ASSPVGGGRTDTQY
TRBJ2-1 | TRBV18 | ASSPVAGGTYNEQF
TRBJ1-2 | TRBV11-1 | ASSSLYYGYT
TRBJ1-2 | TRBV5-1 | ASSFREDRGGYT
TRBJ1-6 | TRBV10-3 | AISPNQGGNSPLH
TRBJ1-1 | TRBV6-5 | ASRPDRANTEAF